These 8 T cell receptor beta chains share one sample of origin, sequenced in a study of T cells after yellow fever vaccination. MiXCR, run by TCRdb on the 5' RACE reads, gives a single entry per CDR3 protein. The sample carries around 300,000 distinct CDR3 sequences, around 4.5% recorded once. This specimen consisted of PBMCs, obtained 15 days after the yellow fever booster vaccination. The receptor set was obtained from a man aged 18 to 35 who received the YFV17D yellow fever vaccine.

The chain combines TRBV3-1 with TRBJ2-3, with no clear D. Germline CDR1 and CDR2: LGHDT and YNNKEL (reference sequence). V lost 4 bases, J lost 3 bases, and 11 bases lay in between. The CDR3 consists of 14 residues. The CDR3 DNA follows: TGTGCCAGCAGCCCCTTGGCTTGGACAGATACGCAGTATTTT. Residues: CASSPLAWTDTQYF.

This clonotype was detected a few times. The CDR3 sequence is CASTHGRGYNEQFF. The CDR3 DNA sequence: TGTGCCAGCACACACGGCAGGGGTTACAATGAGCAGTTCTTC. This chain connects TRBV7-9 to TRBJ2-1, with D perhaps TRBD1 (6 bases). Between the trimmed V and J ends, which lost 7 bases and 4 bases, there was a span of 14 bases. Germline CDR1 and CDR2: SEHNR and FQNEAQ (reference sequence). The length of the CDR3 is 14 residues.

This clonotype was counted only a few times. This rearrangement joins TRBV12-3 or TRBV12-4 to TRBJ2-2; the D call may be TRBD1 or TRBD2 (6 bases each). The germline V and J ends were trimmed by 10 bases and 4 bases, with 19 bases remaining between them. The CDR3 is 15 amino acids. CDR3 DNA: TGTGCCACCTATAAGGGGGGCACCATCACCGGGGAGCTGTTTTTT. This translates into CATYKGGTITGELFF.

This clonotype was recorded a few times. The V call is TRBV7-2, the J call TRBJ2-7; the D gene is possibly TRBD2 (5 bases). Germline V gene data show CDR1 as SGHTA and CDR2 as FQGNSA. The ends were cut back, 0 bases at V and 7 bases at J, with 13 bases in the middle. There are 14 residues in the CDR3. The CDR3 loop reads CASSLATRPGEQYF. The CDR3 DNA reads TGTGCCAGCAGCTTAGCTACTAGACCGGGAGAGCAGTACTTC. Based on the CDR3 plus reference TRBV7-2 and TRBJ2-7, the full variable domain is GAGVSQSPSNKVTEKGKDVELRCDPISGHTALYWYRQSLGQGLEFLIYFQGNSAPDKSGLPSDRFSAERTGGSVSTLTIQRTQQEDSAVYLCASSLATRPGEQYFGPGTRLTVT.

The V gene is TRBV20-1, the J gene TRBJ1-4; D remains unclear. The V gene's germline CDR1 is DFQATT and CDR2 SNEGSKA (reference sequence). V was clipped by 3 bases and J by 5 bases, with 13 bases between them. This CDR3 is built from 14 residues. The CDR3 protein is CSASPSDMNEKLFF. The DNA of the CDR3 is TGCAGTGCTAGTCCGTCAGACATGAATGAAAAACTGTTTTTT.

The chain recombines TRBV30 with TRBJ2-1; D gene uncertain. Between the trimmed V and J ends, which lost 5 bases and 4 bases, there was a span of 12 bases. Germline V gives CDR1 GTSNPN, CDR2 SVGIG (reference sequence). The CDR3 runs 13 residues. For the CDR3, the DNA is TGTGCCTGGGGAGCGTCTAAGTACAATGAGCAGTTCTTC. It codes for CAWGASKYNEQFF.

This clonotype was seen a handful of times. V gene TRBV18 combines with J gene TRBJ2-7; perhaps TRBD1 as D (6 bases). Per germline, CDR1 KGHSH and CDR2 LQKENI. The CDR3 is 15 amino acids. Trimming cost V 2 bases and J 0 bases, with 11 bases left between them. CDR3: CASSPLTGPSYEQYF. The CDR3, as DNA: TGTGCCAGCTCACCATTGACAGGACCCTCCTACGAGCAGTACTTC.

This clonotype was counted many times. The chain combines TRBV2 with TRBJ1-5; perhaps TRBD1 as D (5 bases). CDR3 length: 17 residues. With 7 bases removed from V and 0 bases from J, the gap between germline ends came to 19 bases. Germline CDR1 SNHLY, CDR2 FYNNEI. The CDR3 DNA reads as TGTGCCAGCAAGAGCTTGACGGGGGTGGGTAGCAATCAGCCCCAGCATTTT. Protein: CASKSLTGVGSNQPQHF.